This T cell receptor beta chain is drawn from a study of cytomegalovirus exposure and HLA in healthy donors. Study as a whole: Sequencing of some 190 million T cells in an earlier analysis found 95 million to 120 million unique TCR beta sequences. Notes on the study in general: Some TCR beta chains (around 160 of them) were listed as cytomegalovirus-associated. An assumption of roughly uniform sequencing depth across donors underlay the presence/absence analyses. The records held CMV serostatus as the only immune exposure information.

Use of 60 Vbeta and 13 Jbeta primers characterized the PCR. Method: immunoSEQ multiplex PCR; TCRdb's copy keeps in-frame clones and lacks some. The table records 110,000 to 150,000 clones, 65% to 85% of them present only once. As regards this clone: Its antigen remains unidentified.

The CDR3 covers 13 residues. CDR1 is SGHNT, CDR2 YENEEA, per germline. The V end lost 2 bases, the J end lost 5 bases, and 9 bases lay between the germline ends. The receptor was derived from a male donor in good health and CMV-seronegative. Sequencing was performed on PBMCs. The chain joins TRBV11-3 to TRBJ2-5, with D maybe TRBD1 (5 bases). The CDR3 DNA is TGTGCCAGCAGCTTACAACCAGGGGAGACCCAGTACTTC. This encodes CASSLQPGETQYF.